This T cell receptor beta chain derives from a study of blood T cell repertoires in COVID-19. The germline gives CDR1 SGHRS, CDR2 YFSETQ. The CDR3 is 15 amino acids. V lost 0 bases to trimming and J lost 6 bases; unmatched junction nucleotides: 4. TCRdb's table, derived via immunoSEQ multiplex PCR, lists solely in-frame clones and lacks some. The sample shows a few hundred thousand clones, around 86% of them seen only once. The rearrangement joins TRBV5-1 to TRBJ1-5, with TRBD1 matching 9 bases. The sample consisted of PBMCs or T cells enriched from blood (not recorded which). The TCR was taken from a woman aged 45-60 years who had recovered from COVID-19. Here the CDR3 reads CASSLGTGASQPQHF. The CDR3 bases are TGCGCCAGCAGCTTGGGGACAGGGGCAAGTCAGCCCCAGCATTTT.